The next 15 T cell receptor beta chains were all read from a single sample in a study of tumor-infiltrating lymphocytes in localized non-small cell lung cancer. Produced via immunoSEQ multiplex PCR; TCRdb's table is partial and in-frame only. The table includes around 6,700 clones, about 80% detected once. Sequenced sample: uninvolved lung tissue not adjacent to the tumor. These receptors all stem from a human donor with non-small cell lung cancer.

This chain uses TRBV28 with TRBJ1-2; D may be TRBD1 (6 bases). The CDR3 is made up of 14 amino acids. The V end was cut by 6 bases, the J end by 0 bases, with 11 bases between. The germline V gene encodes CDR1 MDHEN and CDR2 SYDVKM. Here the CDR3 DNA reads TGTGCCAGCAGCCCCGGACAGCCTAACTATGGCTACACCTTC. It yields the protein CASSPGQPNYGYTF.

This chain joins TRBV27 and TRBJ2-7; tentatively, D is TRBD2 (5 bases). This CDR3 spans 15 amino acids. Trimming shortened V by 4 bases and J by 2 bases, and 15 bases separated the two germline ends. The germline V gene has CDR1 MNHEY and CDR2 SMNVEV (reference sequence). As DNA, the CDR3 is TGTGCCAGCAGTTATGAGCGGTCAGGCCCCTACGAGCAGTACTTC. It translates to CASSYERSGPYEQYF.

V is TRBV6-6 and J is TRBJ2-7; a possible D gene is TRBD2 (6 bases). Germline CDR1 and CDR2: MNHNY and SVGAGI (reference sequence). V lost 5 bases, J lost 0 bases, and 14 bases lay in between. CDR3 size: 15 residues. CDR3 in amino acids: CASSPRHGGSYEQYF. Here the CDR3 DNA reads TGTGCCAGCAGTCCCCGTCACGGGGGCTCCTACGAGCAGTACTTC.

This chain joins TRBV25-1 and TRBJ2-7; tentative D call: TRBD2 (6 bases). Germline values: CDR1 MGHDK, CDR2 SYGVNS. V dropped 8 bases and J dropped 0 bases, with 8 bases sitting between them. The CDR3 sequence is 12 residues long. The CDR3 nucleotides read TGTGCCAGCGGGGGGTGCTCCTACGAGCAGTACTTC. This sequence encodes CASGGCSYEQYF.

This clone was counted a few times. The CDR3 is CASSQSGTGGLDQPQHF. CDR3 nucleotide sequence: TGTGCCAGCAGTCAATCCGGGACAGGGGGATTAGATCAGCCCCAGCATTTT. The chain recombines TRBV27 with TRBJ1-5; TRBD1 matches at 11 bases. The germline V gene has CDR1 MNHEY and CDR2 SMNVEV (reference sequence). Trimming cost V 5 bases and J 5 bases; bases outside gene matches: 11. The CDR3 runs to 17 residues.

This clone is categorized as medium-sized (0.01 to 0.1%). The chain is built from TRBV5-4 and TRBJ2-1; D might be TRBD2 (6 bases). The germline V and J ends were trimmed by 7 bases and 0 bases, with 14 bases remaining between them. The CDR3 length is 15 residues. CDR1 is SGHNT and CDR2 is YYREEE in the germline V gene (reference sequence). CDR3 protein: CASGLSGSSYNEQFF. DNA for the CDR3: TGTGCCAGCGGCCTTAGCGGTAGCTCCTACAATGAGCAGTTCTTC.

The J gene is TRBJ2-7, the V gene TRBV7-2, with D uncertain. This CDR3 is built from 14 residues. V was clipped by 1 base and J by 2 bases, with 9 bases between them. CDR1 SGHTA and CDR2 FQGNSA come from the germline V gene. The CDR3 DNA sequence: TGTGCCAGCAGCTTAGGCCCGGTAGCCTACGAGCAGTACTTC. Encoded protein: CASSLGPVAYEQYF.

This chain connects TRBV11-2 to TRBJ2-2; 8 bases map to TRBD1. CDR1 is SGHAT and CDR2 is FQNNGV in the germline V gene. With V trimmed by 3 bases and J by 6 bases, 3 bases remained unmatched. There are 14 residues in the CDR3. The DNA for the CDR3 is TGTGCCAGCAGCTTTAACAGGGGGGCCGGGGAGCTGTTTTTT. Protein: CASSFNRGAGELFF.

This chain connects TRBV30 to TRBJ1-2; 8 nucleotides match TRBD1. This CDR3 comprises 11 residues. Unmatched junction bases numbered 3, after V lost 5 bases and J lost 7 bases. Germline V gene data show CDR1 as GTSNPN and CDR2 as SVGIG (reference sequence). CDR3 coding DNA: TGTGCCTGGGGTGGACAGGGTGGCTACACCTTC. Translation: CAWGGQGGYTF.

The chain's CDR3 is CASSQGGGFSEKLFF. As DNA, the CDR3 is TGTGCCAGCAGCCAGGGTGGGGGTTTTAGTGAAAAACTGTTTTTT. The chain is built from TRBV9 and TRBJ1-4, with a possible D match to TRBD1 (5 bases). This CDR3 contains 15 residues. Germline lookup yields CDR1 SGDLS and CDR2 YYNGEE. V was cut by 4 bases and J by 7 bases, with 17 bases left in between. Looking up the rest from reference TRBV9 and TRBJ1-4 gives the full variable domain: DSGVTQTPKHLITATGQRVTLRCSPRSGDLSVYWYQQSLDQGLQFLIQYYNGEERAKGNILERFSAQQFPDLHSELNLSSLELGDSALYFCASSQGGGFSEKLFFGSGTQLSVL.

The V and J genes are TRBV7-2 and TRBJ2-1; D remains ambiguous. V lost 5 bases to trimming and J lost 7 bases, with 15 bases between them. The length of the CDR3 is 14 residues. CDR1 and CDR2 (germline): SGHTA, FQGNSA. As DNA, the CDR3 is TGTGCCAGCAGCCAACAAAGTATTAGGAATGAGCAGTTCTTC. Translated, it gives CASSQQSIRNEQFF.

This chain links TRBV9 with TRBJ1-1; no definite D call. The CDR3 length is 16 residues. Trimming took 0 bases from V and 4 from J, leaving 16 bases between them. CDR1 and CDR2 from the germline V gene are SGDLS and YYNGEE. CDR3 sequence reads: CASSVARGEGLTEAFF. The CDR3 DNA reads as TGTGCCAGCAGCGTAGCACGCGGGGAGGGTCTCACTGAAGCTTTCTTT.

The V and J genes are TRBV30 and TRBJ2-7; 12 positions match TRBD2. The germline V gene has CDR1 GTSNPN and CDR2 SVGIG (reference sequence). J lost 2 bases, V lost 2 bases, and 10 bases had no gene match. CDR3 length: 17 residues. CDR3 protein: CAWSKIIGTSGPYEQYF. In DNA, the CDR3 is TGTGCCTGGAGTAAAATCATCGGGACTAGCGGGCCCTACGAGCAGTACTTC.

This chain links TRBV9 with TRBJ1-2, with 11 bases that match TRBD1. The trim removed 1 base at V and 4 bases at J, leaving 12 bases unmatched. This CDR3 has 18 amino acids. Germline values: CDR1 SGDLS, CDR2 YYNGEE. The CDR3: CASSVPETGTGGIYGYTF. CDR3 nucleotide sequence: TGTGCCAGCAGCGTACCGGAAACGGGGACAGGGGGGATCTATGGCTACACCTTC.

The rearrangement joins TRBV7-8 to TRBJ2-3, with D possibly being TRBD2 (5 bases). Trimming pared 2 bases from V and 4 bases from J, leaving 10 bases between. Looked up from germline, CDR1 is SGHVS and CDR2 is FQNEAQ. The CDR3 totals 14 residues. The CDR3 reads CASSLMGDPDTQYF. CDR3 in DNA: TGTGCCAGCAGCTTAATGGGAGATCCAGATACGCAGTATTTT. Combining the CDR3 with reference TRBV7-8 and TRBJ2-3 gives the whole variable domain GAGVSQSPRYKVAKRGQDVALRCDPISGHVSLFWYQQALGQGPEFLTYFQNEAQLDKSGLPSDRFFAERPEGSVSTLKIQRTQQEDSAVYLCASSLMGDPDTQYFGPGTRLTVL.